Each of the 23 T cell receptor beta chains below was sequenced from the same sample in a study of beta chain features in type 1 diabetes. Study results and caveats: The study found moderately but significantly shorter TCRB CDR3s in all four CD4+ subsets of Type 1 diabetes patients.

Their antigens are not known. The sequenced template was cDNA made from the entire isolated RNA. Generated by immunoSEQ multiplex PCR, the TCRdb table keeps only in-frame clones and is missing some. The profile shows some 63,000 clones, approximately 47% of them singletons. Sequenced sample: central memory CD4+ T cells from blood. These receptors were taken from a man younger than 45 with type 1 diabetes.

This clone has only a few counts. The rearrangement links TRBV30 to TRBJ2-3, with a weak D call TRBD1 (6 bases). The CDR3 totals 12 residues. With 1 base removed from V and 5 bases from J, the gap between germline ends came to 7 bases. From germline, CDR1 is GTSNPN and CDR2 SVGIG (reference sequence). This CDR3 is CAWSEGGDTQYF. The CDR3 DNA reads TGTGCCTGGAGTGAAGGGGGAGATACGCAGTATTTT. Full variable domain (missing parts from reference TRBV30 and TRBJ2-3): SQTIHQWPATLVQPVGSPLSLECTVEGTSNPNLYWYRQAAGRGLQLLFYSVGIGQISSEVPQNLSASRPQDRQFILSSKKLLLSDSGFYLCAWSEGGDTQYFGPGTRLTVL.

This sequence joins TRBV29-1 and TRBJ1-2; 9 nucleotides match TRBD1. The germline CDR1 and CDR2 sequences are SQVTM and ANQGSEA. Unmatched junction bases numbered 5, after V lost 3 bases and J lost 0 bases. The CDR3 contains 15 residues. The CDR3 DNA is TGCAGCGTTGAGGGACAGGGTATAACTAACTATGGCTACACCTTC. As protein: CSVEGQGITNYGYTF.

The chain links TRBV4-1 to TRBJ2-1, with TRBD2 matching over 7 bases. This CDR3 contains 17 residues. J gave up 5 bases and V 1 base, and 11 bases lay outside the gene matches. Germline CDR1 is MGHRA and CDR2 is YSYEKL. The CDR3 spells CASSQVNGGSPHNEQFF. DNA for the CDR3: TGCGCCAGCAGCCAAGTTAACGGGGGGTCCCCCCACAATGAGCAGTTCTTC.

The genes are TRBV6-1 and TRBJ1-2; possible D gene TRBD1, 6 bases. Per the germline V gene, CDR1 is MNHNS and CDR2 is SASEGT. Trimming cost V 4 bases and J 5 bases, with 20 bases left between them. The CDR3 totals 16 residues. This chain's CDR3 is CASSANKGVGLYGYTF. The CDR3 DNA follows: TGTGCCAGCAGTGCAAACAAGGGGGTAGGGCTATATGGCTACACCTTC.

The CDR3 reads CASQGGTDTQYF. For the CDR3, the DNA is TGTGCCAGTCAGGGGGGTACCGATACGCAGTATTTT. The rearrangement links TRBV2 to TRBJ2-3; a weak D match, TRBD1 (7 bases). The CDR3 totals 12 residues. Between the trimmed V and J ends, which lost 9 bases and 6 bases, there was a span of 13 bases. Germline CDR1 reads SNHLY; CDR2 reads FYNNEI.

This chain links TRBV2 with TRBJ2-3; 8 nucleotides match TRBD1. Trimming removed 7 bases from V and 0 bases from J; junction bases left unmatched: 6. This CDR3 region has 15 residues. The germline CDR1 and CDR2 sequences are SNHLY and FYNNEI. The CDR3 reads CASTGQGKSTDTQYF. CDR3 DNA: TGTGCCAGCACCGGACAGGGCAAGAGCACAGATACGCAGTATTTT.

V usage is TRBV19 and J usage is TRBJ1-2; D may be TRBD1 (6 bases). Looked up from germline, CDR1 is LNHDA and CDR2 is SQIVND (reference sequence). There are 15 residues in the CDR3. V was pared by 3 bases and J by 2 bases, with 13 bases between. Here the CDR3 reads CASSITRGGNYGYTF. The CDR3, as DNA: TGTGCCAGTAGTATCACGCGAGGGGGAAACTATGGCTACACCTTC. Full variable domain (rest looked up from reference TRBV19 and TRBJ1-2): DGGITQSPKYLFRKEGQNVTLSCEQNLNHDAMYWYRQDPGQGLRLIYYSQIVNDFQKGDIAEGYSVSREKKESFPLTVTSAQKNPTAFYLCASSITRGGNYGYTFGSGTRLTVV.

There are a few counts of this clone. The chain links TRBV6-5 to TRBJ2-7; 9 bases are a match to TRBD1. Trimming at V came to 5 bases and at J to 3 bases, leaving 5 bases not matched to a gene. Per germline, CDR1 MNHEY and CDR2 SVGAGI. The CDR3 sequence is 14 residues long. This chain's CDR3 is CASSTPGQGYEQYF. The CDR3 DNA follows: TGTGCCAGCAGTACCCCGGGACAGGGCTACGAGCAGTACTTC.

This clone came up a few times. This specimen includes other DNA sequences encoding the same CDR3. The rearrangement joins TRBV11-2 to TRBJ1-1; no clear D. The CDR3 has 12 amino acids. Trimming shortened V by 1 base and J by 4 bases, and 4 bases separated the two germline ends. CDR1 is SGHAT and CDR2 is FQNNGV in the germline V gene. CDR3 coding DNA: TGTGCCAGCAGCTTAGCTAGCACTGAAGCTTTCTTT. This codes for CASSLASTEAFF.

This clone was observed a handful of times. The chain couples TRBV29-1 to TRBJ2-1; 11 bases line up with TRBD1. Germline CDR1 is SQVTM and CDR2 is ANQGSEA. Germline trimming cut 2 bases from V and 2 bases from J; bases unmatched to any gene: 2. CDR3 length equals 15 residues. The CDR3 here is CSVERTGGAYNEQFF. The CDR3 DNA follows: TGCAGCGTTGAAAGGACAGGGGGCGCCTACAATGAGCAGTTCTTC.

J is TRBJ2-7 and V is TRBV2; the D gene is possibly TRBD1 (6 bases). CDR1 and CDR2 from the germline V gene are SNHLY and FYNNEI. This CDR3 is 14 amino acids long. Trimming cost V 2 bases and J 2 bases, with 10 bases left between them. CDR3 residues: CASSEQGFPYEQYF. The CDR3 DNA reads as TGTGCCAGCAGTGAACAGGGGTTTCCCTACGAGCAGTACTTC.

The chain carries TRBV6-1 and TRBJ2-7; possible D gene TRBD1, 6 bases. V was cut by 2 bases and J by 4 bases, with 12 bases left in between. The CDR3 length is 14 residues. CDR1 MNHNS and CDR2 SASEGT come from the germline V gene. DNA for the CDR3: TGTGCCAGCAGTGAAATGGGGACACCTTACGAGCAGTACTTC. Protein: CASSEMGTPYEQYF.

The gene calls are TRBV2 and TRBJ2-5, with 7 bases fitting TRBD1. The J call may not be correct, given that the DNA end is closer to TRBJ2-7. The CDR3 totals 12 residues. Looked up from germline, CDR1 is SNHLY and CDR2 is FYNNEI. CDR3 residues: CARGDRVDEQYF. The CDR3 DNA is TGTGCCAGAGGGGACAGAGTGGACGAGCAGTACTTC.

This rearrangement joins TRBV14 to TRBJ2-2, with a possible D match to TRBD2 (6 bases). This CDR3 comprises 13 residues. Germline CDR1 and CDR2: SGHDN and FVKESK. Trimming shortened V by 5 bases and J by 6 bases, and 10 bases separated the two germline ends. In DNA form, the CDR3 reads TGTGCCAGCAGCAATAGACTAGCCGGGGAGCTGTTTTTT. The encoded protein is CASSNRLAGELFF.

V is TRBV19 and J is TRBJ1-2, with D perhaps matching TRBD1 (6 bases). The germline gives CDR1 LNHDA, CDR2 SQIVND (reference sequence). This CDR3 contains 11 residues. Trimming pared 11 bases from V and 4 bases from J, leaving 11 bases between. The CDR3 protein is CASQGLYGYTF. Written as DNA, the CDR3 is TGTGCCTCCCAGGGGCTCTATGGCTACACCTTC.

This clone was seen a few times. The CDR3 bases are TGTGCCAGCAGTTACCCGACTAGCGGGGACACAGATACGCAGTATTTT. It is translated as CASSYPTSGDTDTQYF. The gene calls are TRBV6-6 and TRBJ2-3; TRBD2 matches 11 bases. Germline V CDR1 and CDR2: MNHNY, SVGAGI (reference sequence). The trim removed 2 bases at V and 2 bases at J, leaving 3 bases unmatched. The CDR3 runs to 16 residues.

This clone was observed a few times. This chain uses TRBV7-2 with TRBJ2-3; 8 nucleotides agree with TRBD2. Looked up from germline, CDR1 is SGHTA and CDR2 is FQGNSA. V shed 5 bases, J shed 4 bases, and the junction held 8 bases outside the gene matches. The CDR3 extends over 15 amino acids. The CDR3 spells CASSPSRLASDTQYF. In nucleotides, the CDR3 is TGTGCCAGCAGCCCATCCAGACTAGCGTCAGATACGCAGTATTTT.

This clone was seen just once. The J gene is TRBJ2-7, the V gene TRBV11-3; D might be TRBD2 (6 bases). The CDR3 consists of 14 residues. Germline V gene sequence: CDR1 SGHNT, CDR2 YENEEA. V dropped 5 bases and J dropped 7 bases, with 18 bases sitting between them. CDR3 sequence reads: CASSAVGRAGEQYF. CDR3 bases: TGTGCCAGCAGCGCGGTGGGCAGGGCGGGAGAGCAGTACTTC.

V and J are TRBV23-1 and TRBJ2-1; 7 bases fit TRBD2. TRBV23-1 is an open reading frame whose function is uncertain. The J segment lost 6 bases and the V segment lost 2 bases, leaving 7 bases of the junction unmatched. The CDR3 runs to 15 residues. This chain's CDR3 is CASSQLAASSNEQFF. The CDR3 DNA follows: TGCGCCAGCAGTCAACTAGCGGCTTCTTCCAATGAGCAGTTCTTC.

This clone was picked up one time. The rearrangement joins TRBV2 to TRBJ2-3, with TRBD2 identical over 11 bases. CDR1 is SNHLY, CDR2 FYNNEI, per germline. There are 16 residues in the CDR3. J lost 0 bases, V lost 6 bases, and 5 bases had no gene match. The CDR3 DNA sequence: TGTGCCAGCAGGGGCGGGACTAGCGGTAGCACAGATACGCAGTATTTT. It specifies CASRGGTSGSTDTQYF. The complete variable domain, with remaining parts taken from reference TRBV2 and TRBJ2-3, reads EPEVTQTPSHQVTQMGQEVILRCVPISNHLYFYWYRQILGQKVEFLVSFYNNEISEKSEIFDDQFSVERPDGSNFTLKIRSTKLEDSAMYFCASRGGTSGSTDTQYFGPGTRLTVL.

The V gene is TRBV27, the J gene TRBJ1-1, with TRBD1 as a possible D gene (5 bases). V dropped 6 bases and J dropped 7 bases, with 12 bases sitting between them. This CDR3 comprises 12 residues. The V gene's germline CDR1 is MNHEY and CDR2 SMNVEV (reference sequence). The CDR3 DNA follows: TGTGCCAGCAGCCGTAAGGGGTTTGAAGCTTTCTTT. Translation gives CASSRKGFEAFF.

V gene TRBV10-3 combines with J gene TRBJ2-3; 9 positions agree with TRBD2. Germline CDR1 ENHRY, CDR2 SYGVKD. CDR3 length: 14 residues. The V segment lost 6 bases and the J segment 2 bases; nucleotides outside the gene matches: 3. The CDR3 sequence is CAIRLAGNTDTQYF. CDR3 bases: TGTGCCATCAGGCTAGCGGGGAACACAGATACGCAGTATTTT.

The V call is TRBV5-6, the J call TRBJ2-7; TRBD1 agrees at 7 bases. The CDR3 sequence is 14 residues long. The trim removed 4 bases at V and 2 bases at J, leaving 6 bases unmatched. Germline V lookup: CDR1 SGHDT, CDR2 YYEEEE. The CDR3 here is CASSPTGSPYEQYF. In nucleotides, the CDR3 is TGTGCCAGCAGCCCGACAGGGTCCCCCTACGAGCAGTACTTC.